The rows below give T cell receptor beta chains drawn from one sample of a study of cytomegalovirus exposure and HLA in healthy donors. Clones were sequenced by immunoSEQ multiplex PCR, and TCRdb holds only the in-frame ones, with some missing. The sample yields under 100,000 clones, 62% seen once. The sequenced material came from PBMCs. Receptor source: a woman aged 25 to 39 in good health and CMV-seropositive. Each CDR3 is given with its conserved first and last residue. D genes are given only for firm matches. The size of a clone is reported for some rows only, either as once, few or many, or as a class for expanded clones.

J: TRBJ2-7; D: NA; V: TRBV5-4; size: NA; CDR3: CASSPRDVSSYEQYF; DNA: TGTGCCAGCAGCCCGCGGGACGTCAGCTCCTACGAGCAGTACTTC
J: TRBJ2-3; D: NA; V: TRBV19; size: NA; CDR3: CATRPGEGYTDTQYF; DNA: TGTGCCACCCGCCCAGGGGAGGGCTACACAGATACGCAGTATTTT
J: TRBJ2-2; D: TRBD1; V: TRBV7-6; size: NA; CDR3: CASTPGGRDTGELFF; DNA: TGTGCCAGCACCCCAGGGGGCCGAGACACCGGGGAGCTGTTTTTT
J: TRBJ2-7; D: NA; V: TRBV25-1; size: NA; CDR3: CASTPTGLNYEQYF; DNA: TGTGCCAGTACCCCCACCGGGTTGAATTACGAGCAGTACTTC
J: TRBJ1-4; D: NA; V: TRBV18; size: NA; CDR3: CASSVLEGGGTNEKLFF; DNA: TGTGCCAGCTCGGTTCTGGAGGGAGGAGGCACTAATGAAAAACTGTTTTTT
J: TRBJ2-7; D: TRBD1; V: TRBV7-9; size: few; CDR3: CASSLARGQGPYEQYF; DNA: TGTGCCAGCAGCTTAGCGAGGGGACAGGGGCCCTACGAGCAGTACTTC
J: TRBJ1-6; D: NA; V: TRBV7-2; size: few; CDR3: CASSLDHVESLHF; DNA: TGTGCCAGCAGCTTAGACCACGTCGAGTCCCTCCACTTT
J: TRBJ2-1; D: NA; V: TRBV6-1; size: few; CDR3: CASSEGRDSSYNEQFF; DNA: TGTGCCAGCAGTGAAGGCAGGGATAGCTCCTACAATGAGCAGTTCTTC
J: TRBJ2-3; D: TRBD1; V: TRBV19; size: NA; CDR3: CASRDRGRTDTQYF; DNA: TGTGCCAGCAGAGACAGGGGGCGGACAGATACGCAGTATTTT
J: TRBJ1-5; D: NA; V: TRBV6-6; size: few; CDR3: CASSIMSQPQHF; DNA: TGTGCCAGCTCTATTATGAGTCAGCCCCAGCATTTT
J: TRBJ1-2; D: NA; V: TRBV18; size: NA; CDR3: CASSTGAPGYTF; DNA: TGTGCCAGCTCAACTGGGGCCCCGGGCTACACCTTC
J: TRBJ2-2; D: NA; V: TRBV5-1; size: NA; CDR3: CASSPAGGAGELFF; DNA: TGCGCCAGCAGCCCGGCGGGCGGGGCCGGGGAGCTGTTTTTT
J: TRBJ2-3; D: NA; V: TRBV27; size: NA; CDR3: CASSFLRGGTDTQYF; DNA: TGTGCCAGCAGTTTTCTCCGGGGAGGAACAGATACGCAGTATTTT
J: TRBJ1-1; D: NA; V: TRBV20-1; size: NA; CDR3: CSATRGSEAFF; DNA: TGCAGTGCTACGCGCGGGAGTGAAGCTTTCTTT
J: TRBJ1-2; D: TRBD1; V: TRBV7-2; size: NA; CDR3: CASSLAHGQGALGYTF; DNA: TGTGCCAGCAGCTTAGCGCACGGACAGGGGGCGCTTGGCTACACCTTC
J: TRBJ2-2; D: NA; V: TRBV4-1; size: NA; CDR3: CASSQTSGNTGELFF; DNA: TGCGCCAGCAGCCAAACCTCCGGGAACACCGGGGAGCTGTTTTTT
J: TRBJ2-7; D: NA; V: TRBV5-5; size: NA; CDR3: CASSLRDNPPYEQYF; DNA: TGTGCCAGCAGCTTGAGGGACAATCCCCCCTACGAGCAGTACTTC
J: TRBJ1-1; D: NA; V: TRBV7-2; size: NA; CDR3: CASSPTGTEAFF; DNA: TGTGCCAGCAGCCCCACTGGCACTGAAGCTTTCTTT
J: TRBJ1-2; D: NA; V: TRBV5-6; size: few; CDR3: CASSLAVPDYGYTF; DNA: TGTGCCAGCAGCTTGGCTGTGCCAGACTATGGCTACACCTTC
J: TRBJ2-3; D: NA; V: TRBV28; size: NA; CDR3: CASRSGQHASTDTQYF; DNA: TGTGCCAGCAGAAGTGGACAGCACGCTAGCACAGATACGCAGTATTTT
J: TRBJ1-6; D: TRBD1; V: TRBV9; size: NA; CDR3: CASKRDSLNSPLHF; DNA: TGTGCCAGTAAGAGGGACAGCCTAAATTCACCCCTCCACTTT
J: TRBJ1-1; D: NA; V: TRBV4-3; size: NA; CDR3: CASSQDPASLEAFF; DNA: TGCGCCAGCAGCCAAGATCCCGCAAGCCTCGAAGCTTTCTTT
J: TRBJ2-3; D: TRBD2; V: TRBV10-3; size: NA; CDR3: CAISESILAASTDTQYF; DNA: TGTGCCATCAGTGAGTCGATACTAGCGGCTAGCACAGATACGCAGTATTTT
J: TRBJ1-5; D: NA; V: TRBV18; size: few; CDR3: CASSPGQNQPQHF; DNA: TGTGCCAGCTCACCAGGGCAGAATCAGCCCCAGCATTTT
J: TRBJ1-3; D: NA; V: TRBV6-1; size: NA; CDR3: CASSVRIQSTPGNAIYF; DNA: TGTGCCAGCAGTGTCCGAATACAGTCTACCCCTGGAAACGCCATATATTTT
J: TRBJ2-2; D: TRBD2; V: TRBV18; size: few; CDR3: CASSPPSSGGTGELFF; DNA: TGTGCCAGCTCACCACCGTCTAGCGGGGGCACCGGGGAGCTGTTTTTT
J: TRBJ2-5; D: TRBD2; V: TRBV7-8; size: NA; CDR3: CASRHRRLALGPGETQYF; DNA: TGTGCCAGCAGGCACCGGAGACTAGCGTTGGGCCCAGGAGAGACCCAGTACTTC